This TCR beta chain appears in the sequencing data of a study of T cell changes during pregnancy in multiple sclerosis. CDR1 and CDR2 from the germline V gene are LNHDA and SQIVND (reference sequence). The CDR3 loop spans 14 amino acids. V shed 8 bases, J shed 7 bases, and the junction held 13 bases outside the gene matches. Libraries were prepared by immunoSEQ multiplex PCR; TCRdb keeps only in-frame clonotypes and omits some of them. The data show over 35,000 clones, 91% seen once. This rearrangement joins TRBV19 to TRBJ1-2; TRBD1 agrees at 7 bases. This TCR derives from a female donor in good health, enrolled as a control in a pregnancy study. The source material was CD4+ T cells from peripheral blood mononuclear cells, sampled in the third trimester of pregnancy. The CDR3 region has the DNA TGTGCCAGTGCGGCAGGGACAGTCAGATTTGGCTACACCTTC. It translates to CASAAGTVRFGYTF.